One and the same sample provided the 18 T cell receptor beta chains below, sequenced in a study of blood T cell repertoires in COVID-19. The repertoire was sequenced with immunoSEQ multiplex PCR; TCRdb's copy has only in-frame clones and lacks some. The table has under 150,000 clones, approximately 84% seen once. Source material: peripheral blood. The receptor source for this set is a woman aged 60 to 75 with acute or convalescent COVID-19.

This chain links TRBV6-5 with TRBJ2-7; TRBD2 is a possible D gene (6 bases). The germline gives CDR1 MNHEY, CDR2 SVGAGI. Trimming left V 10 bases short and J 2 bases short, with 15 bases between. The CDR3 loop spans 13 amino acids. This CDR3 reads CATQSGLTYEQYF. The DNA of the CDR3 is TGTGCCACCCAAAGCGGACTAACCTACGAGCAGTACTTC.

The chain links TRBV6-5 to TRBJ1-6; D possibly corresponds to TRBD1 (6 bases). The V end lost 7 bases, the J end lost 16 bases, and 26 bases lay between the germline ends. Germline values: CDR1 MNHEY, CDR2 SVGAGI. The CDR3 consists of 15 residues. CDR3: CASTPDRLLYGGLHF. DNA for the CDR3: TGTGCCAGCACGCCCGACAGGCTCCTTTATGGCGGTCTCCACTTT.

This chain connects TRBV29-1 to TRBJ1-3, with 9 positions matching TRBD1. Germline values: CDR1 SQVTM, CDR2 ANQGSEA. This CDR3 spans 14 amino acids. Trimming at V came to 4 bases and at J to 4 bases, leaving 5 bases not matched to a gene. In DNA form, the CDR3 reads TGCAGCGTTGGTGGGACAGGGAGGGGAAACACCATATATTTT. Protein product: CSVGGTGRGNTIYF.

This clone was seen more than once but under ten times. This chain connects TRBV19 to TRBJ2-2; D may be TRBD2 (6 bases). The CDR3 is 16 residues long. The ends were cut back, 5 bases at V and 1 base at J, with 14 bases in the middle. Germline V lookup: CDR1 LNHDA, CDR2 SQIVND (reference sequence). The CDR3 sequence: CASSVQVGGNTGELFF. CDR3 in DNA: TGTGCCAGTAGTGTACAGGTGGGGGGGAACACCGGGGAGCTGTTTTTT.

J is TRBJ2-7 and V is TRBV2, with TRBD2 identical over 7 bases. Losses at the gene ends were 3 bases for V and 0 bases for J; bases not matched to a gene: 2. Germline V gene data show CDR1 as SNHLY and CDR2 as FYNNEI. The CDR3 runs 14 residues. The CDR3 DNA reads TGTGCCAGCAGTGAGAGACTAGCCTCCTACGAGCAGTACTTC. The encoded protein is CASSERLASYEQYF. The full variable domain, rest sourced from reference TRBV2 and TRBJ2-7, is EPEVTQTPSHQVTQMGQEVILRCVPISNHLYFYWYRQILGQKVEFLVSFYNNEISEKSEIFDDQFSVERPDGSNFTLKIRSTKLEDSAMYFCASSERLASYEQYFGPGTRLTVT.

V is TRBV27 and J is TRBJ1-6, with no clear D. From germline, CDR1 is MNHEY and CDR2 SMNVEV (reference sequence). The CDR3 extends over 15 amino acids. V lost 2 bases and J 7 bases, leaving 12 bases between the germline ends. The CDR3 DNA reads TGTGCCAGCAGTTTAGGTACGGGTGCGAATTCACCCCTCCACTTT. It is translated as CASSLGTGANSPLHF.

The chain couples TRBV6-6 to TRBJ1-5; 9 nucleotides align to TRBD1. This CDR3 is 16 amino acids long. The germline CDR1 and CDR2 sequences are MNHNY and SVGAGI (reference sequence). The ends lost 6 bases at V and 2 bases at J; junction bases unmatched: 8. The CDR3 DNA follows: TGTGCCAGCAGCCCCAAGGGACAGGGTGGCAATCAGCCCCAGCATTTT. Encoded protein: CASSPKGQGGNQPQHF.

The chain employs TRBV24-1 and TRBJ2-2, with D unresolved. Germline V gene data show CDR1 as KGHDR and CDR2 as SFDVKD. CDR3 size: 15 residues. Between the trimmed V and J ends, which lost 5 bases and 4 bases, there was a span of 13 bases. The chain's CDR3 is CATSAVGPRTGELFF. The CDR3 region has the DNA TGTGCCACCAGTGCCGTGGGCCCTCGCACCGGGGAGCTGTTTTTT.

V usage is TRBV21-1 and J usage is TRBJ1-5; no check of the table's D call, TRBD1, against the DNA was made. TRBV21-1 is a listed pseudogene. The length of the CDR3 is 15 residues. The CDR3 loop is CASGTDRGQNQPQHF. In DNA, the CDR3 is TGTGCCAGCGGGACCGACAGGGGCCAAAATCAGCCCCAGCATTTT.

CDR3 sequence reads: CASSPLDRANQPQHF. The CDR3 DNA reads TGTGCCAGCAGTCCCCTCGACAGGGCCAATCAGCCCCAGCATTTT. The rearrangement links TRBV6-5 to TRBJ1-5; 7 positions match TRBD1. J was trimmed by 3 bases and V by 5 bases; bases with no gene match: 7. Germline assignment: CDR1 MNHEY and CDR2 SVGAGI. This CDR3 is 15 amino acids long.

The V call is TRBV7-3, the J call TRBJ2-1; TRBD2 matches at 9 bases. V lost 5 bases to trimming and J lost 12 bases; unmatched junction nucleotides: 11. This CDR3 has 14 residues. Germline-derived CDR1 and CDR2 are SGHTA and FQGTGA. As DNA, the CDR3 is TGTGCCAGCAGCGCAACTGACGGGACTAGCAGGCAGTTCTTC. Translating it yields CASSATDGTSRQFF. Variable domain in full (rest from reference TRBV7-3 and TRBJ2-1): GAGVSQTPSNKVTEKGKYVELRCDPISGHTALYWYRQSLGQGPEFLIYFQGTGAADDSGLPNDRFFAVRPEGSVSTLKIQRTERGDSAVYLCASSATDGTSRQFFGPGTRLTVL.

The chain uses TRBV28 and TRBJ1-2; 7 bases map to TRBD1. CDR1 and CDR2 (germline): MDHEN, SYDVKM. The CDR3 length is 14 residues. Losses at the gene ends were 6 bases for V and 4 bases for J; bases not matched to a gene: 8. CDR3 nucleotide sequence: TGTGCCAGCAGGCGGACAGGACCTTTCTATGGCTACACCTTC. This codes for CASRRTGPFYGYTF.

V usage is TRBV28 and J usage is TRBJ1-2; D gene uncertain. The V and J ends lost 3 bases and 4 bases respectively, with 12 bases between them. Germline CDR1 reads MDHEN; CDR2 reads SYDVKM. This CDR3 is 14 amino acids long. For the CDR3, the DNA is TGTGCCAGCAGTTTTGCGGAGGAGGTCTATGGCTACACCTTC. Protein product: CASSFAEEVYGYTF.

CDR3 loop: CASGPLGFNEQFF. The CDR3 DNA reads as TGTGCTAGTGGACCCCTAGGATTCAATGAGCAGTTCTTC. The rearrangement joins TRBV12-5 to TRBJ2-1; D remains unclear. This CDR3 is 13 amino acids long. Looked up from germline, CDR1 is LGHNT and CDR2 is FRNRAP. Trimming removed 6 bases at V and 6 bases at J, with 12 bases between.

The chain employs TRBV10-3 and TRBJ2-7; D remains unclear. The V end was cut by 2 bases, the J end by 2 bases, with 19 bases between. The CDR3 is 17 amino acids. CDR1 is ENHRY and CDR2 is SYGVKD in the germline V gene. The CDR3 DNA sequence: TGTGCCATCAGTGAGCTCTACCCACCTACGATCACCTACGAGCAGTACTTC. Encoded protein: CAISELYPPTITYEQYF.

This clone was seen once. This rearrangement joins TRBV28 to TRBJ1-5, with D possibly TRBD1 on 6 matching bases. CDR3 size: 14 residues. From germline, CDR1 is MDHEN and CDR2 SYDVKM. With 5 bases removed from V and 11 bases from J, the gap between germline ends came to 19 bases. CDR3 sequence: CASSTPGGGSSQHF. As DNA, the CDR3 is TGTGCCAGCAGTACCCCTGGGGGGGGCAGTTCCCAGCATTTT.

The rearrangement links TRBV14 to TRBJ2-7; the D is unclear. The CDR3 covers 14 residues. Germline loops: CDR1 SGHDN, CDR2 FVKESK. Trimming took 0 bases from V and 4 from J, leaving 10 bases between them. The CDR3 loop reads CASSQDLTSYEQYF. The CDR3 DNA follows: TGTGCCAGCAGCCAAGATCTTACTTCGTACGAGCAGTACTTC.

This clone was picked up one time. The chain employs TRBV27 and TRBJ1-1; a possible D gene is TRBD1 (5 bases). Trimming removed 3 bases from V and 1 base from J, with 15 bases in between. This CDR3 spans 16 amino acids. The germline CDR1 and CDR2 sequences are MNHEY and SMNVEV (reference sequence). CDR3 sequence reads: CASSFLKGIGNTEAFF. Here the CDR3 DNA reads TGTGCCAGCAGTTTTCTTAAGGGGATAGGGAACACTGAAGCTTTCTTT.